Below, 30 T cell receptor beta chains from the same sample are listed, as sequenced in a study of CD8+ T cells in alopecia areata. cDNA reverse transcribed from extracted RNA served as the sequencing template. Assay: immunoSEQ multiplex PCR; the TCRdb copy retains only in-frame clones and omits some. This sample has fewer than 70,000 clones, with roughly two fifths found just once. Sequenced input: NKG2D-low CD8+ T cells sorted from blood. Receptor source: a human donor with alopecia areata.

The chain couples TRBV6-5 to TRBJ2-1; a weak D match, TRBD2 (5 bases). Germline V gene data show CDR1 as MNHEY and CDR2 as SVGAGI. The CDR3 runs to 16 residues. V lost 2 bases and J lost 0, with 11 bases in between. CDR3 sequence: CASSYVSGLSYNEQFF. CDR3 nucleotide sequence: TGTGCCAGCAGTTACGTGAGCGGCCTCTCCTACAATGAGCAGTTCTTC.

This rearrangement joins TRBV5-1 to TRBJ2-7, with unresolved D. This CDR3 is 12 amino acids long. Trimming took 1 base from V and 5 from J, leaving 7 bases between them. Germline V gene lookup returns CDR1 SGHRS and CDR2 YFSETQ. Written as DNA, the CDR3 is TGCGCCAGCAGCTTGAGATTGGACGAGCAGTACTTC. Translating it yields CASSLRLDEQYF.

The chain carries TRBV9 and TRBJ2-1; TRBD1 aligns across 7 bases. The CDR3 runs to 14 residues. Germline V CDR1 and CDR2: SGDLS, YYNGEE. V gave up 6 bases and J gave up 6 bases; unmatched junction bases: 9. The DNA for the CDR3 is TGTGCCAGCAACGCCGGGACAGTTGTCAATGAGCAGTTCTTC. This sequence encodes CASNAGTVVNEQFF.

This sequence joins TRBV19 and TRBJ2-7; tentatively, D is TRBD1 (5 bases). Germline CDR1 LNHDA, CDR2 SQIVND (reference sequence). The CDR3 spans 15 residues. Trimming removed 1 base from V and 5 bases from J, with 15 bases in between. CDR3 bases: TGTGCCAGTAGTATAGGAACAGGCCGCAGGCACGAGCAGTACTTC. Residues: CASSIGTGRRHEQYF.

This clone was seen more than once but under ten times. V usage is TRBV2 and J usage is TRBJ1-2; D remains unclear. CDR1 is SNHLY, CDR2 FYNNEI, per germline. Trimming cost V 3 bases and J 8 bases, with 7 bases left between them. The CDR3 has 11 amino acids. The CDR3 region has the DNA TGTGCCAGCAGTGATAAACGGGGCTACACCTTC. It encodes CASSDKRGYTF.

The chain joins TRBV19 to TRBJ2-7; a weak D match, TRBD1 (5 bases). The V end lost 5 bases, the J end lost 1 base, and 6 bases lay between the germline ends. Germline V CDR1 and CDR2: LNHDA, SQIVND (reference sequence). The CDR3 is made up of 12 amino acids. This CDR3 is CASSSGSYEQYF. The CDR3 bases are TGTGCCAGTAGTTCAGGGTCCTACGAGCAGTACTTC. The variable domain in full, completed from reference TRBV19 and TRBJ2-7, reads DGGITQSPKYLFRKEGQNVTLSCEQNLNHDAMYWYRQDPGQGLRLIYYSQIVNDFQKGDIAEGYSVSREKKESFPLTVTSAQKNPTAFYLCASSSGSYEQYFGPGTRLTVT.

This clone was found a few times. The chain couples TRBV9 to TRBJ2-1; TRBD2 agrees at 9 bases. The CDR3 sequence is 15 residues long. Unmatched junction bases numbered 10, after V lost 3 bases and J lost 9 bases. From germline, CDR1 is SGDLS and CDR2 YYNGEE. The CDR3, as DNA: TGTGCCAGCAGCGCATTTGGCGGGGGGGCCGTTGAGCAGTTCTTC. Its protein is CASSAFGGGAVEQFF.

This chain links TRBV13 with TRBJ1-2, with 7 bases lining up with TRBD1. Losses at the gene ends were 3 bases for V and 8 bases for J; bases not matched to a gene: 21. The germline CDR1 and CDR2 sequences are PRHDT and FYEKMQ (reference sequence). The CDR3 runs to 18 residues. The CDR3 coding sequence is TGTGCCAGCAGCTTTAATGTTGGTTATGGGACGAAAGGGGGCGGCTACACCTTC. Translated: CASSFNVGYGTKGGGYTF.

The chain has TRBV5-1 and TRBJ2-7; TRBD1 might be the D (5 bases). Germline CDR1 reads SGHRS; CDR2 reads YFSETQ. The CDR3 runs to 15 residues. Trimming took off 0 bases at V and 3 bases at J, with 13 bases between the two ends. CDR3 sequence: CASSLAPGNYYEQYF. DNA of the CDR3: TGCGCCAGCAGCTTGGCCCCAGGGAATTACTACGAGCAGTACTTC.

V usage is TRBV13 and J usage is TRBJ2-7; D assignment may be TRBD1 or TRBD2 (6 bases each). The V end was cut by 5 bases, the J end by 7 bases, with 21 bases between. This CDR3 has 15 amino acids. The germline V gene encodes CDR1 PRHDT and CDR2 FYEKMQ (reference sequence). CDR3 region: CASSPPRGVWREQYF. CDR3 DNA sequence: TGTGCCAGCAGCCCACCAAGGGGGGTATGGAGGGAGCAGTACTTC. The full variable domain, with the rest looked up from reference TRBV13 and TRBJ2-7, is AAGVIQSPRHLIKEKRETATLKCYPIPRHDTVYWYQQGPGQDPQFLISFYEKMQSDKGSIPDRFSAQQFSDYHSELNMSSLELGDSALYFCASSPPRGVWREQYFGPGTRLTVT.

This clone was picked up a small number of times. This rearrangement joins TRBV7-6 to TRBJ2-7; 7 bases map to TRBD1. V shed 1 base and J 2 bases; nucleotides not matched to a gene: 8. The CDR3 runs 16 residues. Per the germline V gene, CDR1 is SGHVS and CDR2 is FNYEAQ. CDR3 sequence: CASSLGEAGGPYEQYF. In DNA, the CDR3 is TGTGCCAGCAGCTTAGGTGAGGCAGGGGGACCCTACGAGCAGTACTTC.

The V and J genes are TRBV4-1 and TRBJ2-2; D uncertain. The CDR3 covers 14 residues. Trimming pared 1 base from V and 6 bases from J, leaving 9 bases between. CDR1 and CDR2 from the germline V gene are MGHRA and YSYEKL. The CDR3 is CASSQGPMSGELFF. For the CDR3, the DNA is TGCGCCAGCAGCCAAGGACCTATGTCCGGGGAGCTGTTTTTT.

The chain carries TRBV7-2 and TRBJ1-1; no clear D. V shed 1 base and J shed 1 base, with 13 bases lying between them. CDR3 length: 16 amino acids. The germline V gene encodes CDR1 SGHTA and CDR2 FQGNSA. The DNA of the CDR3 is TGTGCCAGCAGCTTAGGGGTATGGAGAACGAACACTGAAGCTTTCTTT. Translated, it gives CASSLGVWRTNTEAFF.

The rearrangement uses TRBV5-6 and TRBJ2-7, with D perhaps TRBD1 or TRBD2 (5 bases each). The V gene lost 4 bases and the J gene lost 11 bases, with 13 bases spanning the gap. Germline-derived CDR1 and CDR2 are SGHDT and YYEEEE. The CDR3 spans 11 residues. The DNA of the CDR3 is TGTGCCAGCAGCGTCACCGGGACGGAGTACTTC. As protein: CASSVTGTEYF. The full variable domain, its missing parts supplied by reference TRBV5-6 and TRBJ2-7, is DAGVTQSPTHLIKTRGQQVTLRCSPKSGHDTVSWYQQALGQGPQFIFQYYEEEERQRGNFPDRFSGHQFPNYSSELNVNALLLGDSALYLCASSVTGTEYFGPGTRLTVT.

The V call is TRBV30, the J call TRBJ2-7; 9 nucleotides match TRBD2. This CDR3 has 15 amino acids. Germline V lookup: CDR1 GTSNPN, CDR2 SVGIG (reference sequence). V dropped 0 bases and J dropped 2; count of bases not matched to a gene: 5. The CDR3 bases are TGTGCCTGGAGTGTACGGGCTAGCGGGACCTACGAGCAGTACTTC. Amino acid sequence: CAWSVRASGTYEQYF.

The J gene is TRBJ2-5, the V gene TRBV30; no clear D gene. CDR1 GTSNPN and CDR2 SVGIG come from the germline V gene (reference sequence). Trimming took 2 bases from V and 5 from J, leaving 12 bases between them. The CDR3 has 13 residues. This CDR3 is CAWSLGDWETQYF. The CDR3 DNA reads as TGTGCCTGGAGTCTTGGGGATTGGGAGACCCAGTACTTC. The complete variable domain, with remaining parts taken from reference TRBV30 and TRBJ2-5, reads SQTIHQWPATLVQPVGSPLSLECTVEGTSNPNLYWYRQAAGRGLQLLFYSVGIGQISSEVPQNLSASRPQDRQFILSSKKLLLSDSGFYLCAWSLGDWETQYFGPGTRLLVL.

The chain carries TRBV15 and TRBJ2-1, with D possibly TRBD1 on 5 matching bases. This CDR3 has 14 residues. V lost 1 base and J 8 bases, leaving 12 bases between the germline ends. Germline CDR1 is LNHNV and CDR2 is YYDKDF (reference sequence). CDR3 loop: CATSRVGAQYEQFF. The CDR3 DNA sequence: TGTGCCACCAGCAGAGTTGGGGCCCAGTATGAGCAGTTCTTC.

The chain combines TRBV12-5 with TRBJ1-1; no clear D gene. V was pared by 6 bases and J by 8 bases, with 10 bases between. This CDR3 has 11 residues. Germline CDR1 LGHNT, CDR2 FRNRAP. Here the CDR3 reads CASGLPGEAFF. The CDR3 bases are TGTGCTAGTGGACTACCGGGCGAAGCTTTCTTT. The full variable domain, in which reference TRBV12-5 and TRBJ1-1 provide the parts outside the CDR3, is DARVTQTPRHKVTEMGQEVTMRCQPILGHNTVFWYRQTMMQGLELLAYFRNRAPLDDSGMPKDRFSAEMPDATLATLKIQPSEPRDSAVYFCASGLPGEAFFGQGTRLTVV.

This sequence joins TRBV2 and TRBJ2-3; TRBD2 might be the D (6 bases). In germline, CDR1 is SNHLY, CDR2 FYNNEI. V gave up 4 bases and J gave up 2 bases, with 16 bases separating them. CDR3 length: 16 amino acids. The CDR3, as DNA: TGTGCCAGCAGTGGGGCCGGACTACATCCCACAGATACGCAGTATTTT. Translation: CASSGAGLHPTDTQYF.

CDR3 sequence reads: CASSSGLLTDTQYF. The CDR3 region has the DNA TGTGCCAGCAGCTCGGGACTTCTCACAGATACGCAGTATTTT. The rearrangement uses TRBV7-9 and TRBJ2-3, with D perhaps matching TRBD2 (6 bases). The CDR3 spans 14 residues. Per germline, CDR1 SEHNR and CDR2 FQNEAQ (reference sequence). Deletions cut 4 bases from V and 2 bases from J, with 10 bases between.

The table lists this clone with a few counts. This chain joins TRBV23-1 and TRBJ1-2, with D perhaps matching TRBD1 (5 bases). TRBV23-1 is given ORF status, its function remaining uncertain. V dropped 3 bases and J dropped 12 bases, with 14 bases sitting between them. This CDR3 is 12 amino acids long. Here the CDR3 DNA reads TGCGCCAGCAGTCATCGAGGGGACCTAAACACCTTC. Translating it yields CASSHRGDLNTF.

The chain couples TRBV6-5 to TRBJ1-2, with TRBD1 matching 9 bases. CDR1 is MNHEY, CDR2 SVGAGI, per germline. CDR3 length equals 16 residues. J gave up 5 bases and V 0 bases, and 7 bases lay outside the gene matches. CDR3 residues: CASSYSARTGDYGYTF. The CDR3 DNA reads as TGTGCCAGCAGTTACTCAGCTCGGACAGGGGATTATGGCTACACCTTC.

The CDR3 nucleotides read TGTGCCAGCACGGGACACTACCCCTACGAGCAGTACTTC. It is translated as CASTGHYPYEQYF. V usage is TRBV27 and J usage is TRBJ2-5; tentatively, D is TRBD1 (6 bases). The DNA end is a closer match to TRBJ2-7, so the J assignment may be wrong. Germline CDR1 MNHEY, CDR2 SMNVEV (reference sequence). The CDR3 runs to 13 residues.

V usage is TRBV27 and J usage is TRBJ2-2; D remains ambiguous. Trimming stripped 5 bases from V and 4 bases from J, with 8 bases between. This CDR3 is built from 13 residues. Germline V gives CDR1 MNHEY, CDR2 SMNVEV (reference sequence). The CDR3 nucleotides are TGTGCCAGCAGTCACAAGAGCACCGGGGAGCTGTTTTTT. It codes for CASSHKSTGELFF.

There are a few counts of this clone. The V gene is TRBV21-1, the J gene TRBJ2-7; TRBD1 is the table's D call, not checked against the DNA. TRBV21-1 has pseudogene status. The CDR3 has 16 residues. DNA for the CDR3: TGTGCCAGCAGCAAACTCCTTCAGGGGAGCTCCTACGAGCAGTACTTC. Its protein is CASSKLLQGSSYEQYF.

This clone has only a few counts. The chain links TRBV4-1 to TRBJ2-7; 8 bases match TRBD1. In germline, CDR1 is MGHRA, CDR2 YSYEKL. This CDR3 is 14 amino acids long. Trimming took 4 bases from V and 2 from J; bases not matched to a gene: 4. The CDR3 DNA is TGCGCCAGCAGCCTCCGACAGGGGACCTACGAGCAGTACTTC. Residues: CASSLRQGTYEQYF.

The table lists this clone with a few counts. The V and J genes are TRBV7-2 and TRBJ2-3; 8 bases are a match to TRBD2. The CDR3 runs to 14 residues. V lost 7 bases and J lost 1; bases outside the gene matches: 4. Germline CDR1 and CDR2: SGHTA and FQGNSA. The CDR3 spells CASTISGGTDTQYF. CDR3 coding DNA: TGTGCCAGCACCATTAGCGGGGGCACAGATACGCAGTATTTT.

The chain combines TRBV6-5 with TRBJ2-6, with a possible D match to TRBD1 (5 bases). Germline CDR1 MNHEY, CDR2 SVGAGI. The CDR3 has 15 residues. With 5 bases removed from V and 1 base from J, the gap between germline ends came to 9 bases. In DNA, the CDR3 is TGTGCCAGCAGTCCCCAGGGTTCTGGGGCCAACGTCCTGACTTTC. This translates into CASSPQGSGANVLTF.

V is TRBV5-1 and J is TRBJ1-2; D may be TRBD1 (6 bases). The CDR3 is made up of 17 amino acids. V was cut by 3 bases and J by 0 bases, with 18 bases left in between. The germline gives CDR1 SGHRS, CDR2 YFSETQ. DNA of the CDR3: TGCGCCAGCAGCTCCAAGGGGGAACCCTTACCTAACTATGGCTACACCTTC. Translating gives CASSSKGEPLPNYGYTF. Complete variable domain (other parts from reference TRBV5-1 and TRBJ1-2): KAGVTQTPRYLIKTRGQQVTLSCSPISGHRSVSWYQQTPGQGLQFLFEYFSETQRNKGNFPGRFSGRQFSNSRSEMNVSTLELGDSALYLCASSSKGEPLPNYGYTFGSGTRLTVV.

V and J are TRBV29-1 and TRBJ1-2; D is unclear. V gave up 1 base and J gave up 8 bases, with 14 bases separating them. The CDR3 runs to 13 residues. From germline, CDR1 is SQVTM and CDR2 ANQGSEA. The CDR3 DNA reads TGCAGCGTTGAAGGGGCCCTACATGGGGGCTACACCTTC. Translated, it gives CSVEGALHGGYTF.